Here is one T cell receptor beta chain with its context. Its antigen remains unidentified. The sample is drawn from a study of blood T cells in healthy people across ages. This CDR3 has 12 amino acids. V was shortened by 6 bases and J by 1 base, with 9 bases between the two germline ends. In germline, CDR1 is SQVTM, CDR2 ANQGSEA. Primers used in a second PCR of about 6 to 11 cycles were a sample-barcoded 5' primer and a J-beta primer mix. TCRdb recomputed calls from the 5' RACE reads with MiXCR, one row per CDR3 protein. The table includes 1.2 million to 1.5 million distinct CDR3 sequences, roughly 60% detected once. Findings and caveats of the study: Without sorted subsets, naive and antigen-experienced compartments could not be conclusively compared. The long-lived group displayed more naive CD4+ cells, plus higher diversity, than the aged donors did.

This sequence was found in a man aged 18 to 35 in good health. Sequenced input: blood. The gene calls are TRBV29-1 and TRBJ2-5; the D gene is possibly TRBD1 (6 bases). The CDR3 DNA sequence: TGCAGCGTATCGACAGGCCAAGAGACCCAGTACTTC. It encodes CSVSTGQETQYF.